The 23 T cell receptor beta chains reported below all come from one sample, sequenced in a study of T-cell reconstitution after alpha-beta-depleted transplantation in children. A library of TCRbeta sequences, prepared with unique molecular identifiers, was generated. TCRdb reprocessed the PCR reads with MiXCR, giving one entry per CDR3 protein. Here the sample spans 450,000 to 700,000 distinct CDR3 sequences, more than 20% being singletons. The material sequenced was PBMCs, taken before TCRalphabeta/CD19-depleted stem cell transplant. These TCRs come from a boy in the first two years of life with Wiskott-Aldrich syndrome, due to receive a stem cell transplant.

This CDR3 reads CAIGTGDQPQHF. CDR3 sequence (DNA): TGTGCCATCGGGACAGGGGATCAGCCCCAGCATTTT. The V gene is TRBV10-3, the J gene TRBJ1-5; 10 bases are a match to TRBD1. Germline V gives CDR1 ENHRY, CDR2 SYGVKD. Losses at the gene ends were 8 bases for V and 5 bases for J; bases not matched to a gene: 0. The CDR3 length is 12 residues.

The chain has TRBV2 and TRBJ2-1, with 7 bases lining up with TRBD2. The CDR3 totals 13 residues. Trimming cost V 7 bases and J 6 bases; bases outside gene matches: 6. Germline CDR1 is SNHLY and CDR2 is FYNNEI. The CDR3 loop is CASTRGLFNEQFF. The CDR3 DNA is TGTGCCAGCACCCGGGGACTATTCAATGAGCAGTTCTTC.

The DNA for the CDR3 is TGCAGCGTTCTACTAGCGTACTACAATGAGCAGTTCTTC. Protein: CSVLLAYYNEQFF. The rearrangement uses TRBV29-1 and TRBJ2-1; 7 nucleotides align to TRBD2. The V gene's germline CDR1 is SQVTM and CDR2 ANQGSEA. V was clipped by 5 bases and J by 3 bases; unmatched bases: 4. This CDR3 comprises 13 residues.

The sample holds a few counts of this clonotype. The J gene is TRBJ2-3, the V gene TRBV20-1; tentatively, D is TRBD1 (6 bases). The germline V gene has CDR1 DFQATT and CDR2 SNEGSKA (reference sequence). This CDR3 contains 15 residues. With 7 bases removed from V and 3 bases from J, the gap between germline ends came to 20 bases. The CDR3 DNA sequence: TGCAGTGTTCCAGGTTGGGGGCGCGGGACAGATACGCAGTATTTT. As protein: CSVPGWGRGTDTQYF.

The CDR3 sequence: CASSRGTSGSLDEQYF. DNA for the CDR3: TGTGCCAGCAGTCGGGGGACTAGCGGGAGTTTGGACGAGCAGTACTTC. J is TRBJ2-7 and V is TRBV7-8, with 14 bases aligning to TRBD2. The V gene end was trimmed by 6 bases and the J gene end by 5 bases; junction bases not matched to a gene: 9. Germline V gene lookup returns CDR1 SGHVS and CDR2 FQNEAQ. This CDR3 has 16 amino acids.

The chain links TRBV5-1 to TRBJ1-2; D gene uncertain. V was shortened by 0 bases and J by 0 bases, with 9 bases between the two germline ends. This CDR3 spans 15 amino acids. Germline V gives CDR1 SGHRS, CDR2 YFSETQ. CDR3 DNA sequence: TGCGCCAGCAGCTTGGCGGCAGGAACTAACTATGGCTACACCTTC. This codes for CASSLAAGTNYGYTF. The full variable domain, with the rest looked up from reference TRBV5-1 and TRBJ1-2, is KAGVTQTPRYLIKTRGQQVTLSCSPISGHRSVSWYQQTPGQGLQFLFEYFSETQRNKGNFPGRFSGRQFSNSRSEMNVSTLELGDSALYLCASSLAAGTNYGYTFGSGTRLTVV.

The table lists this clonotype with a few counts. V gene TRBV5-5 combines with J gene TRBJ2-1, with D perhaps TRBD2 (5 bases). The CDR3 loop spans 16 amino acids. Germline assignment: CDR1 SGHKS and CDR2 YYEKEE (reference sequence). Trimming removed 1 base at V and 2 bases at J, with 13 bases between. In DNA, the CDR3 is TGTGCCAGCAGCTTGAATCGCGTAGCGACCTACAATGAGCAGTTCTTC. Translated, it gives CASSLNRVATYNEQFF. Combining the CDR3 with reference TRBV5-5 and TRBJ2-1 gives the whole variable domain DAGVTQSPTHLIKTRGQQVTLRCSPISGHKSVSWYQQVLGQGPQFIFQYYEKEERGRGNFPDRFSARQFPNYSSELNVNALLLGDSALYLCASSLNRVATYNEQFFGPGTRLTVL.

V is TRBV10-3 and J is TRBJ2-2; D might be TRBD1 (5 bases). This CDR3 is 15 amino acids long. Trimming took 2 bases from V and 2 from J, leaving 9 bases between them. Germline values: CDR1 ENHRY, CDR2 SYGVKD. The chain's CDR3 is CAISEQTANTGELFF. The DNA of the CDR3 is TGTGCCATCAGTGAGCAGACAGCTAACACCGGGGAGCTGTTTTTT.

The chain combines TRBV20-1 with TRBJ2-5; a possible D gene is TRBD1 (5 bases). The germline gives CDR1 DFQATT, CDR2 SNEGSKA (reference sequence). V dropped 5 bases and J dropped 2 bases, with 9 bases sitting between them. The CDR3 is 12 residues long. Here the CDR3 reads CSAPDRQETQYF. The CDR3 DNA reads as TGCAGTGCTCCTGACAGACAAGAGACCCAGTACTTC.

In this sample, this clonotype turned up a few times. The rearrangement links TRBV5-1 to TRBJ1-2, with D unclear. This CDR3 contains 14 residues. V was pared by 3 bases and J by 2 bases, with 11 bases between. Per germline, CDR1 SGHRS and CDR2 YFSETQ. CDR3 protein: CASSWQNLNYGYTF. The CDR3 DNA sequence: TGCGCCAGCAGCTGGCAGAACCTCAACTATGGCTACACCTTC.

This clonotype was found a few times. This chain joins TRBV10-3 and TRBJ2-2, with 9 bases lining up with TRBD2. CDR1 and CDR2 from the germline V gene are ENHRY and SYGVKD. The CDR3 spans 18 residues. Trimming at V came to 3 bases and at J to 2 bases, leaving 10 bases not matched to a gene. The CDR3 DNA reads TGTGCCATCAGTGAATATCGGCGGGAGGGAGAAAACACCGGGGAGCTGTTTTTT. Translating gives CAISEYRREGENTGELFF.

This rearrangement joins TRBV5-1 to TRBJ2-1, with no clear D. There are 15 residues in the CDR3. V was cut by 2 bases and J by 0 bases, with 9 bases left in between. Germline CDR1 is SGHRS and CDR2 is YFSETQ. CDR3 in DNA: TGCGCCAGCAGCTTCACACCGAGCTCCTACAATGAGCAGTTCTTC. Encoded protein: CASSFTPSSYNEQFF.

The rearrangement uses TRBV28 and TRBJ2-7; possibly TRBD2 for D (7 bases). CDR3 size: 11 residues. CDR1 is MDHEN and CDR2 is SYDVKM in the germline V gene. Deletions cut 11 bases from V and 6 bases from J, with 14 bases between. The CDR3 is CAGGGRREQYF. The CDR3 nucleotides read TGTGCCGGGGGGGGCCGGCGCGAGCAGTACTTC.

The chain recombines TRBV12-3 or TRBV12-4 with TRBJ2-7, with D unclear. The V gene lost 3 bases and the J gene lost 6 bases, with 15 bases spanning the gap. CDR3 size: 14 residues. The CDR3 DNA sequence: TGTGCCAGCAGTTTTCATCAAGGGAACGGCGAGCAGTACTTC. This sequence encodes CASSFHQGNGEQYF.

The chain has TRBV7-6 and TRBJ2-3, with unresolved D. This CDR3 region has 16 residues. CDR1 and CDR2 (germline): SGHVS, FNYEAQ. V was trimmed by 1 base and J by 2 bases, leaving 13 bases between them. CDR3 sequence reads: CASSLGGGSPTDTQYF. CDR3 coding DNA: TGTGCCAGCAGCTTAGGGGGTGGCAGCCCCACAGATACGCAGTATTTT.

This clonotype was seen more than once but under ten times. The chain links TRBV10-3 to TRBJ2-3; a possible D gene is TRBD1 (6 bases). Between the trimmed V and J ends, which lost 4 bases and 3 bases, there was a span of 8 bases. Germline V gene lookup returns CDR1 ENHRY and CDR2 SYGVKD. The CDR3 has 13 amino acids. The CDR3: CAISGTGTDTQYF. The CDR3 DNA sequence: TGTGCCATCAGTGGCACAGGGACAGATACGCAGTATTTT.

This clonotype was counted between two and nine times. The chain uses TRBV5-1 and TRBJ2-1, with no clear D. Trimming removed 0 bases from V and 8 bases from J, with 12 bases in between. This CDR3 has 14 amino acids. CDR1 is SGHRS and CDR2 is YFSETQ in the germline V gene. The CDR3 DNA follows: TGCGCCAGCAGCTTGGATACACTCCGGCATGAGCAGTTCTTC. Its protein product is CASSLDTLRHEQFF.

This rearrangement joins TRBV6-1 to TRBJ2-5; D is ambiguous. This CDR3 spans 12 amino acids. V was cut by 0 bases and J by 5 bases, with 4 bases left in between. CDR1 MNHNS and CDR2 SASEGT come from the germline V gene. The CDR3 DNA follows: TGTGCCAGCAGTGAAGCGTGGGAGACCCAGTACTTC. Its protein product is CASSEAWETQYF.

The J gene is TRBJ2-1, the V gene TRBV4-1, with TRBD1 matching over 9 bases. After removal of 0 bases from V and 9 bases from J, the junction contained 9 bases not matched to a gene. Germline V gives CDR1 MGHRA, CDR2 YSYEKL. CDR3 length equals 16 residues. The CDR3 DNA follows: TGCGCCAGCAGCCAAGATCAGAGACAGGGGGGTAGTGAGCAGTTCTTC. Its protein product is CASSQDQRQGGSEQFF.

V and J are TRBV12-3 or TRBV12-4 and TRBJ1-1; 8 positions agree with TRBD1. V shed 5 bases, J shed 4 bases, and the junction held 9 bases outside the gene matches. This CDR3 region has 15 residues. This chain's CDR3 is CASSTGGLGSTEAFF. The CDR3 DNA is TGTGCCAGCAGTACAGGGGGGCTAGGGAGCACTGAAGCTTTCTTT.

For this clonotype: With a much larger clone just one base away, this may be a read error. V and J are TRBV5-1 and TRBJ2-2; TRBD1 aligns across 7 bases. The length of the CDR3 is 17 residues. Germline-derived CDR1 and CDR2 are SGHRS and YFSETQ. Trimming cost V 4 bases and J 0 bases; bases outside gene matches: 9. The CDR3 loop is CASSRDIGGANTGELFF. The CDR3 nucleotides are TGCGCCAGCAGCCGAGATATAGGGGGCGCGAACACCGGGGAGCTGTTTTTT.

This clonotype was seen only a few times. The CDR3 protein is CATSTAIGGRSGDEQFF. The CDR3 nucleotides read TGTGCCACCAGCACCGCGATCGGCGGGAGGTCCGGAGATGAGCAGTTCTTC. This rearrangement joins TRBV15 to TRBJ2-1; TRBD2 agrees at 8 bases. This CDR3 is 17 amino acids long. Germline V gene lookup returns CDR1 LNHNV and CDR2 YYDKDF (reference sequence). The junction had 16 bases not matched to a gene; V was cut back by 4 bases and J by 8 bases.

This chain joins TRBV29-1 and TRBJ1-3; D is perhaps TRBD1 (6 bases). Germline assignment: CDR1 SQVTM and CDR2 ANQGSEA. Between the trimmed V and J ends, which lost 6 bases and 1 base, there was a span of 13 bases. The length of the CDR3 is 14 residues. The CDR3: CSVRQTGSGNTIYF. The CDR3 nucleotides read TGCAGCGTCCGACAAACAGGGTCTGGAAACACCATATATTTT.